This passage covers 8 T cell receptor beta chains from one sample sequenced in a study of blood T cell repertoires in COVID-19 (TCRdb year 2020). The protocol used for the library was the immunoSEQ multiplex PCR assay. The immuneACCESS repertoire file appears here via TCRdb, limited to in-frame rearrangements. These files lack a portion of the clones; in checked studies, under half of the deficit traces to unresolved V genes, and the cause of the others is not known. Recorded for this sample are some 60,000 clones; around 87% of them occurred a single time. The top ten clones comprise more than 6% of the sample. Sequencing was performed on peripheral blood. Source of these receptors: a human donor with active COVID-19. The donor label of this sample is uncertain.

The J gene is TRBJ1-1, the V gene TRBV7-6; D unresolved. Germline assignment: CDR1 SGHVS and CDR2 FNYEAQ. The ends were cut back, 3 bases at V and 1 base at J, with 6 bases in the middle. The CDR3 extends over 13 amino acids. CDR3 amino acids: CASSLEQNTEAFF. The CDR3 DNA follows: TGTGCCAGCAGCTTGGAGCAGAACACTGAAGCTTTCTTT.

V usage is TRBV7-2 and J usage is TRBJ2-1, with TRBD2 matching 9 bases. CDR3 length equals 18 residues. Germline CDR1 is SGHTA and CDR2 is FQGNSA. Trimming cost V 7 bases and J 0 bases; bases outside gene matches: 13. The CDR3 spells CASTLSINSGSSYNEQFF. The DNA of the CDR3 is TGTGCCAGCACCCTAAGTATTAATAGCGGGAGCTCCTACAATGAGCAGTTCTTC.

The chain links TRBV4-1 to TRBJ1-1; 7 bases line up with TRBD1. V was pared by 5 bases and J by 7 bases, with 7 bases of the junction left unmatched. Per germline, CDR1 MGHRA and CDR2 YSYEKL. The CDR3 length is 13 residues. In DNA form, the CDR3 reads TGCGCCAGCAGCGTACAAAGGGGGCATGAAGCTTTCTTT. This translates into CASSVQRGHEAFF.

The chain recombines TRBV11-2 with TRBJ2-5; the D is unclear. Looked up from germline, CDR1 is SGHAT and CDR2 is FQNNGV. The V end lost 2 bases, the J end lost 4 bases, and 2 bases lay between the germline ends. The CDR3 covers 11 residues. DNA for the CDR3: TGTGCCAGCAGCTTACTAGAGACCCAGTACTTC. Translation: CASSLLETQYF.

The CDR3 here is CASSRPGSEAFF. In DNA form, the CDR3 reads TGCGCCAGCAGCCGTCCAGGGTCTGAAGCTTTCTTT. The chain uses TRBV4-1 and TRBJ1-1; TRBD1 is a possible D gene (5 bases). From germline, CDR1 is MGHRA and CDR2 YSYEKL. Trimming stripped 4 bases from V and 6 bases from J, with 9 bases between. The length of the CDR3 is 12 residues.

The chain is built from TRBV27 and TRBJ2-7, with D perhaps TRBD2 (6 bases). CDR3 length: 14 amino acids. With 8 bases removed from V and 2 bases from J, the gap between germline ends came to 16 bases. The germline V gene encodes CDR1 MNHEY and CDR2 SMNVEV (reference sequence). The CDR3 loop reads CASAFAGGPYEQYF. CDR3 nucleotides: TGTGCCAGCGCCTTCGCCGGGGGTCCCTACGAGCAGTACTTC.

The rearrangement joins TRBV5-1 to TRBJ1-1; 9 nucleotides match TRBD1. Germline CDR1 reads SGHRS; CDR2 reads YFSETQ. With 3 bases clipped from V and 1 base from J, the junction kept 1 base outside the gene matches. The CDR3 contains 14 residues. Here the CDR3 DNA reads TGCGCCAGCAGCTGGACAGGGGCGAACACTGAAGCTTTCTTT. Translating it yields CASSWTGANTEAFF. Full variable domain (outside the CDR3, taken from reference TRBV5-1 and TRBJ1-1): KAGVTQTPRYLIKTRGQQVTLSCSPISGHRSVSWYQQTPGQGLQFLFEYFSETQRNKGNFPGRFSGRQFSNSRSEMNVSTLELGDSALYLCASSWTGANTEAFFGQGTRLTVV.

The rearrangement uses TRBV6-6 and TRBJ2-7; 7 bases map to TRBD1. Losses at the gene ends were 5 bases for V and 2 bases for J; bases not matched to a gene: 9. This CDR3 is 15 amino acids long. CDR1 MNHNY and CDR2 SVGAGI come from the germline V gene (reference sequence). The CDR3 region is CASSIFGQVTYEQYF. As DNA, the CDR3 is TGTGCCAGCAGTATCTTCGGACAGGTCACCTACGAGCAGTACTTC.